This T cell receptor beta chain was recorded in a study of beta chain features in type 1 diabetes. Study background: Sorted cell examination encompassed roughly 110,000,000 cells across all samples. Findings and caveats of the study: Sampled from patients, naive, central memory and Treg TCRB repertoires appeared more similar than those sampled from healthy donors. TCRB CDR3s from Type 1 diabetes patients were moderately but significantly shorter in all four CD4+ subsets.

On this clone itself: The antigen is unknown.

Sequencing targeted expressed TCRB transcripts, as all isolated RNA had been reverse transcribed. The assay was immunoSEQ multiplex PCR, and TCRdb's table has in-frame clones only and misses some. The sample has approximately 170,000 clones, roughly 65% seen once. The V and J ends lost 2 bases and 5 bases respectively, with 4 bases between them. From germline, CDR1 is SEHNR and CDR2 FQNEAQ (reference sequence). CDR3 length: 12 residues. Central memory, naive, regulatory and stem cell-like memory CD4+ cells were sorted by CD45RO/CCR7/CD25/CD127/CD95/CD27. This sequence originates from a man aged 25-40 years with type 1 diabetes. Sequencing was done on a sample of naive CD4+ T cells from blood. This chain connects TRBV7-9 to TRBJ2-1; D not resolved. The CDR3 sequence: CASSLNHNEQFF. CDR3 nucleotide sequence: TGTGCCAGCAGCTTAAACCACAATGAGCAGTTCTTC.